Following are 9 T cell receptor beta chains from one sample sequenced in a study of T cell repertoires in cytomegalovirus infection. TCRdb re-called the reads through MiXCR, storing one row per CDR3 protein. This table has approximately 270,000 distinct CDR3 sequences, about 20% appearing once. Their specific antigens are unknown. The sample consisted of cultured PBMCs, taken from culture after CMV antigen stimulation. These receptor sequences come from a human donor in good health (CMV status not recorded). Some clones in this sample may be carry-over from other donors' samples.

This clonotype was recorded many times. The chain combines TRBV6-6 with TRBJ2-7; a possible D gene is TRBD1 (5 bases). The CDR3 is made up of 13 amino acids. The germline CDR1 and CDR2 sequences are MNHNY and SVGAGI (reference sequence). The V end was cut by 5 bases, the J end by 3 bases, with 11 bases between. CDR3 bases: TGTGCCAGCAGTCGCGACAGTTACTACGAGCAGTACGTC. It translates to CASSRDSYYEQYV.

This clonotype came up once. The germline gene is not matched at one end of the junction; a read error may be the cause. V gene TRBV7-2 combines with J gene TRBJ1-2; D not resolved. The germline V gene encodes CDR1 SGHTA and CDR2 FQGNSA. The CDR3 has 13 amino acids. CDR3 residues: CASSFGRRYGYAF. CDR3 DNA sequence: TGTGCCAGCAGCTTCGGACGTCGCTATGGCTACGCCTTC.

In its sample, this clonotype was seen many times. This sequence joins TRBV7-2 and TRBJ1-1; possible D gene TRBD1, 5 bases. Trimming took 2 bases from V and 4 from J, leaving 8 bases between them. The germline V gene encodes CDR1 SGHTA and CDR2 FQGNSA. CDR3 size: 13 residues. CDR3 sequence reads: CASSLQGITEAFF. CDR3 nucleotide sequence: TGTGCCAGCAGCTTACAGGGCATCACTGAAGCTTTCTTT. Drawing the rest from reference TRBV7-2 and TRBJ1-1, the complete variable domain is GAGVSQSPSNKVTEKGKDVELRCDPISGHTALYWYRQSLGQGLEFLIYFQGNSAPDKSGLPSDRFSAERTGGSVSTLTIQRTQQEDSAVYLCASSLQGITEAFFGQGTRLTVV.

V usage is TRBV6-2 or TRBV6-3 and J usage is TRBJ2-7, with 8 nucleotides matching TRBD2. Germline assignment: CDR1 MNHEY and CDR2 SVGEGT. The junction had 7 bases not matched to a gene; V was cut back by 2 bases and J by 4 bases. The CDR3 loop spans 15 amino acids. The CDR3 nucleotides are TGTGCCAGCAGTTACAGAGGACTAGCTCAATACGAGCAGTACGTC. It translates to CASSYRGLAQYEQYV.

This clonotype was detected a few times. This chain uses TRBV6-5 with TRBJ2-1, with D uncertain. The V and J ends lost 7 bases and 15 bases respectively, with 10 bases between them. CDR3 length: 9 amino acids. Germline assignment: CDR1 MNHEY and CDR2 SVGAGI. This CDR3 reads CASKSFRFF. The DNA of the CDR3 is TGTGCCAGCAAGTCTTTTAGGTTCTTC.

The genes are TRBV7-9 and TRBJ2-1; D ambiguous. The CDR3 has 13 residues. CDR1 and CDR2 from the germline V gene are SEHNR and FQNEAQ (reference sequence). V was clipped by 4 bases and J by 4 bases, with 8 bases between them. For the CDR3, the DNA is TGTGCCAGCAGCTCCTCTCCGTACAATGAGCAGTTCTTC. Its translation: CASSSSPYNEQFF.

The chain couples TRBV12-3 or TRBV12-4 to TRBJ2-3, with 9 nucleotides matching TRBD2. V was pared by 4 bases and J by 14 bases, with 7 bases of the junction left unmatched. This CDR3 region has 12 residues. The CDR3 here is CASSSLAGIAYF. CDR3 DNA sequence: TGTGCCAGCAGTTCCCTAGCGGGGATAGCGTATTTT.

The rearrangement uses TRBV19 and TRBJ2-5; tentative D call: TRBD2 (5 bases). The CDR3 is 15 amino acids. Germline V gene sequence: CDR1 LNHDA, CDR2 SQIVND (reference sequence). Trimming stripped 1 base from V and 2 bases from J, with 11 bases between. This CDR3 is CASSIGLARQETQYF. The CDR3 DNA is TGTGCCAGTAGTATAGGGCTAGCAAGGCAAGAGACCCAGTACTTC.

This clonotype was counted a few times. The chain joins TRBV19 to TRBJ1-5; D may be TRBD1 (5 bases). This CDR3 spans 16 amino acids. Germline values: CDR1 LNHDA, CDR2 SQIVND (reference sequence). V was shortened by 6 bases and J by 0 bases, with 15 bases between the two germline ends. CDR3 sequence reads: CASSSQVRGSNQPQHF. CDR3 DNA sequence: TGTGCCAGTAGCTCACAGGTCCGGGGTAGCAATCAGCCCCAGCATTTT.